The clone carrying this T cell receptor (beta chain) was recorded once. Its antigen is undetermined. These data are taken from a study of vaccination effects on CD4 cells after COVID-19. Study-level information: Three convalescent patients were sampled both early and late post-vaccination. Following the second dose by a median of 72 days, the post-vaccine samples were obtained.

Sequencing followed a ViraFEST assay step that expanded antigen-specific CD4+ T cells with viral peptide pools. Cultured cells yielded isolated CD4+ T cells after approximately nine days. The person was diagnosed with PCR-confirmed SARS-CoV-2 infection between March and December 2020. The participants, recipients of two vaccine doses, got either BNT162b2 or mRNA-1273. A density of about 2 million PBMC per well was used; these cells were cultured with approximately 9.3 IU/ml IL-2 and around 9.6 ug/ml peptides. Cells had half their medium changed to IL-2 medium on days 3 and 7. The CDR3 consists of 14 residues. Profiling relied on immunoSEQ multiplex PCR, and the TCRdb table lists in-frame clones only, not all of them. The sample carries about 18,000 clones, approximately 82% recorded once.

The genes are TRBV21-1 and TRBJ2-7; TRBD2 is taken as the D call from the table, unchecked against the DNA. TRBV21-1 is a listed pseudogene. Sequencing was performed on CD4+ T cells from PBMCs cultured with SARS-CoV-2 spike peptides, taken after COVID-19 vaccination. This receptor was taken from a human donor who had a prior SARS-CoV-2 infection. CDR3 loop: CASSIESENYEQYF. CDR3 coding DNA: TGTGCCAGCAGCATTGAAAGCGAGAACTACGAGCAGTACTTC.